This is a list of T cell receptor beta chains from one sample in a study of cytomegalovirus exposure and HLA in healthy donors. Generated by immunoSEQ multiplex PCR, the TCRdb table keeps only in-frame clones and is missing some. The sample holds some 98,000 clones; around 80% are singletons and the top ten take around 1.5%. Sequences were obtained from PBMCs. These receptors were taken from a man aged 35 to 55 in good health and CMV-seronegative. Each CDR3 is given with its conserved first and last residue.

TRBV27 16 CASSYRDYSGANVLTF
TRBV5-1 15 CASSPPERGVNEQFF
TRBV4-3 17 CASSQAGGSGPTGELFF
TRBV4-1 16 CASSPRTGGFRITQYF
TRBV7-2 17 CASSLGGLAGAGETQYF
TRBV7-8 14 CASSWRDHYNEQFF
TRBV27 13 CASRTGRNEKLFF
TRBV6-6 16 CASSNEPGQVSYEQYF
TRBV6-1 13 CASRVGQLYGYTF
TRBV7-9 16 CASSQQGQPLSYEQYF
TRBV4-1 15 CASSQAGTPGDTIYF
TRBV27 13 CASSSTFTDTQYF
TRBV27 12 CASSTGGYGYTF
TRBV5-1 14 CASSLGQGFYGYTF
TRBV7-9 15 CASSFTGQLQETQYF
TRBV4-3 15 CASSQETRGPEKLFF
TRBV4-3 13 CASSLNLGRELFF
TRBV21-1 16 CASSPPEAPSNQPQHF
TRBV29-1 15 CSVSDRVESRREQYF
TRBV6-5 15 CASSHRDRANSPLHF
TRBV4-1 14 CASSQGQIGNTIYF
TRBV30 11 CAWSRGSEAFF
TRBV7-8 12 CASSPGTGELFF
TRBV5-6 14 CASSPAGGGYEQYF
TRBV18 16 CASSPLSRTGANVLTF
TRBV29-1 19 CSVESTGLAGGGSYNEQFF
TRBV5-1 12 CASSLGSGVVYF
TRBV7-9 16 CASSRPGTSSVSPLHF
TRBV6-4 14 CASSDSSFGGTQYF
TRBV29-1 14 CSVRLAGGLNEQFF
TRBV5-1 14 CASSKPGLAYEQYF
TRBV6-1 14 CASITHRGRETQYF
TRBV7-2 15 CASSGRDRVPYEQYF
TRBV4-2 14 CASSRGQNTGELFF
TRBV27 14 CASRGDSFNSPLHF
TRBV4-3 12 CASSQAGNEQFF
TRBV10-1 14 CASSERTGRNEQYF
TRBV2 12 CASRVTGGEQYF
TRBV9 14 CASSALGSRDEQYF
TRBV12-5 17 CASGLGFTGGGYTEAFF
TRBV19 15 CASSPRTGFYNEQFF
TRBV19 14 CASRGAGAGEKLFF
TRBV5-4 16 CASSLAMGTGSRGYTF
TRBV4-1 20 CASSQVPGTGVVKAKNIQYF
TRBV29-1 14 CSVTGSGGTETQYF
TRBV13 16 CASSTRKQGATDTQYF
TRBV5-4 14 CASSPGGVQETQYF
TRBV7-2 14 CASSLRQFSLPLHF
TRBV5-4 15 CASSQTDRHARGYTF
TRBV6-1 12 CASSEQGYGYTF
TRBV9 15 CASSVGSTGGFGYTF
TRBV5-5 15 CASRLGTGDSQPQHF
TRBV27 15 CASSSVGAGYNEQFF
TRBV19 16 CASSDRGDEIQETQYF
TRBV29-1 14 CSVDGQGANYGYTF
TRBV5-5 18 CASSLFRTDRGSSYEQYF
TRBV6-6 14 CASSSDRLNTEAFF
TRBV5-4 16 CASSWGDRGLRTEAFF
TRBV5-1 14 CASSRDRGPYEQYF
TRBV14 15 CASSQDWPVSYEQYF